Shown below are 19 T cell receptor beta chains from a single sample sequenced in a study of T cell responses to AZD1222 COVID-19 vaccine. Only in-frame clones appear in the TCRdb table, and some are missing; sequencing was by immunoSEQ multiplex PCR. The data show fewer than 200,000 clones, roughly 92% seen once. Sequenced here: peripheral blood, sampled on day 0 of AZD1222 vaccination. The receptors were gathered from an adult in good health.

The chain uses TRBV9 and TRBJ1-3; TRBD1 agrees at 7 bases. The ends lost 4 bases at V and 7 bases at J; junction bases unmatched: 11. The CDR3 totals 15 residues. Germline assignment: CDR1 SGDLS and CDR2 YYNGEE. As DNA, the CDR3 is TGTGCCAGCAGCCTTACCGGGACAGTAGGTAACACCATATATTTT. Translated: CASSLTGTVGNTIYF.

The chain employs TRBV7-9 and TRBJ1-3; D uncertain. The CDR3 loop spans 15 amino acids. The V gene lost 0 bases and the J gene lost 1 base, with 7 bases spanning the gap. Germline-derived CDR1 and CDR2 are SEHNR and FQNEAQ (reference sequence). The CDR3 nucleotides are TGTGCCAGCAGCTTAGCTGGTAGTTCTGGAAACACCATATATTTT. This gives the protein CASSLAGSSGNTIYF.

This clone showed up just once. The chain links TRBV13 to TRBJ2-7, with TRBD1 matching 7 bases. V lost 6 bases and J lost 3; bases outside the gene matches: 11. The germline CDR1 and CDR2 sequences are PRHDT and FYEKMQ (reference sequence). The CDR3 loop spans 15 amino acids. This chain's CDR3 is CASSPRGQGDYEQYF. In DNA, the CDR3 is TGTGCCAGCAGTCCAAGGGGGCAGGGGGACTACGAGCAGTACTTC.

The genes are TRBV27 and TRBJ2-2; tentatively, D is TRBD1 (6 bases). The CDR3 is 13 amino acids. CDR1 MNHEY and CDR2 SMNVEV come from the germline V gene (reference sequence). Between the trimmed V and J ends, which lost 8 bases and 1 base, there was a span of 8 bases. In nucleotides, the CDR3 is TGTGCCAGCTTACAGGGGAACACCGGGGAGCTGTTTTTT. It yields the protein CASLQGNTGELFF.

The chain couples TRBV23-1 to TRBJ1-5; no definite D call. TRBV23-1 is an ORF, with its function uncertain. Trimming took 5 bases from V and 7 from J, leaving 6 bases between them. This CDR3 spans 11 amino acids. The CDR3 loop is CASSCTQPQHF. The CDR3 nucleotides read TGCGCCAGCAGTTGCACCCAGCCCCAGCATTTT.

CDR3 nucleotides: TGTGCCAGCAGTGACCGGCCGACAGATACGCAGTATTTT. Translated, it gives CASSDRPTDTQYF. This chain joins TRBV6-4 and TRBJ2-3, with D uncertain. This CDR3 spans 13 amino acids. Trimming pared 2 bases from V and 3 bases from J, leaving 6 bases between. Germline V gene sequence: CDR1 MRHNA, CDR2 SNTAGT.

The chain carries TRBV29-1 and TRBJ1-5, with 8 bases identical to TRBD1. CDR3 length: 13 amino acids. Unmatched junction bases numbered 3, after V lost 4 bases and J lost 4 bases. Germline loops: CDR1 SQVTM, CDR2 ANQGSEA. CDR3 protein: CSVVQGANQPQHF. For the CDR3, the DNA is TGCAGCGTTGTGCAGGGGGCTAATCAGCCCCAGCATTTT.

V and J are TRBV28 and TRBJ2-1; TRBD2 is a possible D gene (6 bases). The CDR3 consists of 17 residues. Germline V CDR1 and CDR2: MDHEN, SYDVKM. Trimming cost V 2 bases and J 0 bases, with 14 bases left between them. CDR3 bases: TGTGCCAGCAGTTTACCCCTCGCGGGAAGCTCCTACAATGAGCAGTTCTTC. Protein product: CASSLPLAGSSYNEQFF.

This sequence joins TRBV19 and TRBJ1-2, with D tentatively TRBD1 (5 bases). V lost 3 bases and J lost 6, with 26 bases in between. CDR1 is LNHDA and CDR2 is SQIVND in the germline V gene (reference sequence). The CDR3 has 18 residues. Here the CDR3 reads CASSMGTVQGMKPHGYTF. The DNA for the CDR3 is TGTGCCAGTAGTATGGGGACGGTGCAGGGCATGAAGCCCCATGGCTACACCTTC.

The chain carries TRBV7-9 and TRBJ1-1; D is perhaps TRBD1 (5 bases). There are 18 residues in the CDR3. The V gene lost 4 bases and the J gene lost 0 bases, with 21 bases spanning the gap. Germline CDR1 reads SEHNR; CDR2 reads FQNEAQ (reference sequence). As DNA, the CDR3 is TGTGCCAGCAGCTCCCGGGGGAGGCAGGGACCAATGAACACTGAAGCTTTCTTT. It codes for CASSSRGRQGPMNTEAFF. The entire variable domain, with the rest obtained from reference TRBV7-9 and TRBJ1-1, is as follows: DTGVSQNPRHKITKRGQNVTFRCDPISEHNRLYWYRQTLGQGPEFLTYFQNEAQLEKSRLLSDRFSAERPKGSFSTLEIQRTEQGDSAMYLCASSSRGRQGPMNTEAFFGQGTRLTVV.

This chain connects TRBV3-1 (or the pseudogene TRBV3-2) to TRBJ1-1; a possible D gene is TRBD1 (6 bases). Between the trimmed V and J ends, which lost 5 bases and 4 bases, there was a span of 14 bases. CDR1 LGHDT and CDR2 YNNKEL come from the germline V gene (reference sequence). This CDR3 is 14 amino acids long. In DNA, the CDR3 is TGTGCCAGCAGCTTCGGGACATTGGGCACTGAAGCTTTCTTT. It is translated as CASSFGTLGTEAFF.

This clone was counted once. A read error may produce the germline difference seen at one junction end. The genes are TRBV12-5 and TRBJ1-1; D may be TRBD1 (5 bases). Looked up from germline, CDR1 is LGHNT and CDR2 is FRNRAP. This CDR3 region has 20 residues. The DNA for the CDR3 is TGTGCTTGTGGTTTGGGGCCCGTGGGGCCCGGGCCCAAGGCGAACACTGAAGCTTTCTTT. It yields the protein CACGLGPVGPGPKANTEAFF.

The rearrangement uses TRBV10-3 and TRBJ2-2, with 7 bases aligning to TRBD1. Trimming at V came to 3 bases and at J to 3 bases, leaving 13 bases not matched to a gene. CDR3 length: 18 residues. Per germline, CDR1 ENHRY and CDR2 SYGVKD. CDR3 protein: CAISDMRDRVVDTGELFF. In DNA form, the CDR3 reads TGTGCCATCAGTGACATGCGAGACAGGGTAGTGGACACCGGGGAGCTGTTTTTT.

This chain connects TRBV29-1 to TRBJ1-1, with a tentative D call TRBD1 (5 bases). This CDR3 has 12 residues. Trimming shortened V by 4 bases and J by 0 bases, and 6 bases separated the two germline ends. Germline CDR1 SQVTM, CDR2 ANQGSEA. The CDR3 region is CSVGGLNTEAFF. CDR3 DNA: TGCAGCGTTGGGGGGTTGAACACTGAAGCTTTCTTT.

V usage is TRBV7-8 and J usage is TRBJ2-1; possible D gene TRBD1, 6 bases. The CDR3 contains 20 residues. Looked up from germline, CDR1 is SGHVS and CDR2 is FQNEAQ. The ends were cut back, 7 bases at V and 8 bases at J, with 36 bases in the middle. CDR3: CASTVPVISFNRVKSDEQFF. The DNA for the CDR3 is TGTGCCAGCACCGTTCCCGTAATAAGTTTTAACAGGGTGAAATCGGATGAGCAGTTCTTC.

CDR3 in amino acids: CASRRGDTSGANVLTF. The CDR3 DNA follows: TGCGCCAGCCGGCGGGGAGACACCTCTGGGGCCAACGTCCTGACTTTC. The rearrangement links TRBV5-1 to TRBJ2-6, with D maybe TRBD2 (6 bases). Germline CDR1 is SGHRS and CDR2 is YFSETQ. The length of the CDR3 is 16 residues. V was pared by 7 bases and J by 0 bases, with 14 bases between.

This rearrangement joins TRBV30 to TRBJ1-2; D call uncertain. This CDR3 is built from 14 residues. CDR1 is GTSNPN, CDR2 SVGIG, per germline (reference sequence). The V gene lost 4 bases and the J gene lost 4 bases, with 16 bases spanning the gap. The CDR3 region is CAWTPDTSRYGYTF. The CDR3 coding sequence is TGTGCCTGGACCCCTGACACGTCTCGCTATGGCTACACCTTC.

The chain uses TRBV28 and TRBJ2-1; perhaps D is TRBD1 or TRBD2 (5 bases each). Germline V gene sequence: CDR1 MDHEN, CDR2 SYDVKM. V lost 5 bases and J 0 bases, leaving 20 bases between the germline ends. This CDR3 is built from 18 residues. The DNA for the CDR3 is TGTGCCAGCAGTCCACCCTTTCTTGGGGGAAGCTCCTACAATGAGCAGTTCTTC. Protein: CASSPPFLGGSSYNEQFF.

The chain links TRBV7-6 to TRBJ1-5, with D tentatively TRBD1 (5 bases). V was trimmed by 2 bases and J by 5 bases, leaving 13 bases between them. Germline-derived CDR1 and CDR2 are SGHVS and FNYEAQ. The CDR3 loop spans 15 amino acids. The CDR3 spells CASSLSGQSHQPQHF. In DNA form, the CDR3 reads TGTGCCAGCAGCTTATCAGGACAATCCCATCAGCCCCAGCATTTT.